These 26 T cell receptor beta chains originate from one sample sequenced in a study of early stage breast cancer tumors. Clones were sequenced by immunoSEQ multiplex PCR, and TCRdb holds only the in-frame ones, with some missing. The sample shows over 40,000 clones, about three quarters of them seen only once. Sequencing was performed on blood. Receptor source: a person in their 40s with breast cancer.

The chain carries TRBV10-2 and TRBJ1-1, with unresolved D. In germline, CDR1 is WSHSY, CDR2 SAAADI. The CDR3 extends over 11 amino acids. The ends were cut back, 8 bases at V and 0 bases at J, with 4 bases in the middle. The CDR3 nucleotides are TGCGCCAGCCGCATGAACACTGAAGCTTTCTTT. Amino acid sequence: CASRMNTEAFF.

The chain combines TRBV5-4 with TRBJ1-3; D gene unclear. CDR1 is SGHNT, CDR2 YYREEE, per germline (reference sequence). The CDR3 contains 9 residues. The V gene lost 6 bases and the J gene lost 7 bases, with 2 bases spanning the gap. Here the CDR3 reads CASTNTIYF. CDR3 DNA: TGTGCCAGCACCAACACCATATATTTT.

The rearrangement uses TRBV6-1 and TRBJ2-2, with a possible D match to TRBD2 (5 bases). This CDR3 comprises 13 residues. Germline V lookup: CDR1 MNHNS, CDR2 SASEGT. V was pared by 1 base and J by 5 bases, with 5 bases between. The CDR3 is CASSEGETGELFF. CDR3 bases: TGTGCCAGCAGTGAAGGGGAGACCGGGGAGCTGTTTTTT.

The V call is TRBV19, the J call TRBJ2-1; D remains ambiguous. CDR3 length: 14 amino acids. V was clipped by 2 bases and J by 7 bases, with 12 bases between them. The germline gives CDR1 LNHDA, CDR2 SQIVND (reference sequence). CDR3 residues: CASSIFLEGNEQFF. The CDR3 bases are TGTGCCAGTAGTATATTTCTGGAAGGGAATGAGCAGTTCTTC. The full variable domain, with the rest looked up from reference TRBV19 and TRBJ2-1, is DGGITQSPKYLFRKEGQNVTLSCEQNLNHDAMYWYRQDPGQGLRLIYYSQIVNDFQKGDIAEGYSVSREKKESFPLTVTSAQKNPTAFYLCASSIFLEGNEQFFGPGTRLTVL.

The sample holds one count of this clone. The chain recombines TRBV15 with TRBJ1-4; 9 bases map to TRBD1. The CDR3 length is 15 residues. The germline gives CDR1 LNHNV, CDR2 YYDKDF (reference sequence). J was trimmed by 6 bases and V by 5 bases; bases with no gene match: 7. DNA for the CDR3: TGTGCCACCAGCGAAAAAAGGACAGGGGATGAAAAACTGTTTTTT. It encodes CATSEKRTGDEKLFF.

CDR3 residues: CASSLDRAGEKLFF. DNA for the CDR3: TGCGCCAGCAGCCTGGACAGGGCAGGCGAAAAACTGTTTTTT. The rearrangement joins TRBV5-1 to TRBJ1-4; 8 bases match TRBD1. Losses at the gene ends were 4 bases for V and 8 bases for J; bases not matched to a gene: 7. This CDR3 is 14 amino acids long. CDR1 and CDR2 from the germline V gene are SGHRS and YFSETQ.

The chain recombines TRBV14 with TRBJ1-1; D is perhaps TRBD1 (6 bases). The CDR3 runs to 16 residues. Germline-derived CDR1 and CDR2 are SGHDN and FVKESK. V was cut by 4 bases and J by 0 bases, with 15 bases left in between. DNA of the CDR3: TGTGCCAGCAGCCCCAGGGGAATCGGCATGAACACTGAAGCTTTCTTT. Its translation: CASSPRGIGMNTEAFF.

V usage is TRBV19 and J usage is TRBJ2-1, with 10 bases aligning to TRBD2. Germline V gives CDR1 LNHDA, CDR2 SQIVND (reference sequence). The V and J ends lost 5 bases and 7 bases, in that order; junction bases with no gene match: 8. The CDR3 consists of 15 residues. CDR3 in DNA: TGTGCCAGTAGTCCTTCGCTAGCGGGAGCAAATGAGCAGTTCTTC. Translating gives CASSPSLAGANEQFF.

The gene calls are TRBV29-1 and TRBJ2-7; a weak D match, TRBD1 (7 bases). This CDR3 is built from 13 residues. The V gene lost 6 bases and the J gene lost 0 bases, with 12 bases spanning the gap. In germline, CDR1 is SQVTM, CDR2 ANQGSEA. CDR3 amino acids: CSVGGQSSYEQYF. The CDR3 bases are TGCAGCGTGGGGGGACAGTCCTCCTACGAGCAGTACTTC.

The rearrangement links TRBV1 to TRBJ2-7. TRBV1 constitutes a pseudogene. The CDR3 has 16 residues. CDR3 nucleotide sequence: TGCACCAGCAGCCAAGATCCGGGGCTCCGAAACTACGAGCAGTACTTC. Residues: CTSSQDPGLRNYEQYF.

The chain combines TRBV5-8 with TRBJ1-1; 7 nucleotides agree with TRBD1. The length of the CDR3 is 13 residues. Germline V gene lookup returns CDR1 SGHTS and CDR2 YDEGEE. Trimming removed 5 bases from V and 7 bases from J; junction bases left unmatched: 8. The CDR3 sequence is CASSLQGYGEAFF. CDR3 DNA sequence: TGTGCCAGCAGTCTACAGGGGTATGGTGAAGCTTTCTTT.

This rearrangement joins TRBV6-1 to TRBJ2-7, with 8 bases lining up with TRBD1. CDR1 and CDR2 from the germline V gene are MNHNS and SASEGT. V was clipped by 4 bases and J by 3 bases; unmatched bases: 11. The CDR3 contains 16 residues. CDR3 DNA sequence: TGTGCCAGCAGTGGCTACGCTGCCGGGACAGGCTACGAGCAGTACTTC. It codes for CASSGYAAGTGYEQYF.

This chain links TRBV30 with TRBJ2-6; unclear D gene. Germline CDR1 GTSNPN, CDR2 SVGIG (reference sequence). With 1 base removed from V and 1 base from J, the gap between germline ends came to 5 bases. The CDR3 is made up of 14 amino acids. CDR3 in amino acids: CAWSDGSGANVLTF. The CDR3 DNA is TGTGCCTGGAGTGATGGATCTGGGGCCAACGTCCTGACTTTC.

The CDR3 loop is CASSEEWLAAYEQYF. The CDR3 region has the DNA TGTGCCAGCAGTGAAGAATGGCTAGCGGCTTACGAGCAGTACTTC. The rearrangement joins TRBV6-1 to TRBJ2-7; TRBD2 matches 7 bases. V shed 1 base and J 4 bases; nucleotides not matched to a gene: 7. The CDR3 runs 15 residues. In germline, CDR1 is MNHNS, CDR2 SASEGT.

The chain is built from TRBV4-2 and TRBJ2-3, with a possible D match to TRBD2 (6 bases). CDR1 LGHNA and CDR2 YNFKEQ come from the germline V gene. Trimming pared 0 bases from V and 4 bases from J, leaving 11 bases between. The CDR3 spans 15 residues. Here the CDR3 DNA reads TGTGCCAGCAGCCAAGACGGGAGTGGTCCAGATACGCAGTATTTT. Protein: CASSQDGSGPDTQYF.

The rearrangement links TRBV27 to TRBJ1-1; D unresolved. Germline values: CDR1 MNHEY, CDR2 SMNVEV (reference sequence). V lost 0 bases and J lost 5, with 13 bases in between. CDR3 length equals 15 residues. The DNA of the CDR3 is TGTGCCAGCAGTTTATCAGAGGGTGGGATTACTGAAGCTTTCTTT. Its translation: CASSLSEGGITEAFF.

This clone has a single count. The V and J genes are TRBV11-3 and TRBJ2-1; 9 bases map to TRBD2. V dropped 4 bases and J dropped 8; count of bases not matched to a gene: 12. Germline CDR1 reads SGHNT; CDR2 reads YENEEA. This CDR3 has 16 amino acids. CDR3 nucleotides: TGTGCCAGCAGCTCCCGTGGTGGCGGGAGGGACGATGAGCAGTTCTTC. Translation gives CASSSRGGGRDDEQFF.

The gene calls are TRBV18 and TRBJ2-7; weak D call: TRBD1 (6 bases). This CDR3 region has 14 residues. Trimming cost V 6 bases and J 5 bases, with 17 bases left between them. Germline V CDR1 and CDR2: KGHSH, LQKENI. The CDR3: CASSLRGPSDEQYF. DNA for the CDR3: TGTGCCAGCTCCCTCAGGGGACCGAGCGACGAGCAGTACTTC.

The V gene is TRBV19, the J gene TRBJ1-2, with 8 nucleotides matching TRBD1. V lost 10 bases to trimming and J lost 8 bases; unmatched junction nucleotides: 15. CDR1 and CDR2 (germline): LNHDA, SQIVND (reference sequence). This CDR3 has 14 amino acids. CDR3 sequence (DNA): TGTGCCACCTCTTTCGGACAGGGCCGGGGGGGCTACACCTTC. The encoded protein is CATSFGQGRGGYTF.

The rearrangement joins TRBV19 to TRBJ1-1; 7 nucleotides line up with TRBD1. Germline trimming cut 5 bases from V and 5 bases from J; bases unmatched to any gene: 5. Germline values: CDR1 LNHDA, CDR2 SQIVND (reference sequence). This CDR3 comprises 13 residues. The CDR3 loop is CASSDRVKTEAFF. As DNA, the CDR3 is TGTGCCAGTAGTGACAGGGTAAAAACTGAAGCTTTCTTT.

V and J are TRBV5-1 and TRBJ1-3, with 8 positions matching TRBD1. The CDR3 sequence is 15 residues long. Germline V lookup: CDR1 SGHRS, CDR2 YFSETQ. Trimming took 4 bases from V and 4 from J; bases not matched to a gene: 7. The CDR3 bases are TGCGCCAGCAGCATACAGGGGGTTTCAGGAAACACCATATATTTT. It is translated as CASSIQGVSGNTIYF.

The rearrangement uses TRBV19 and TRBJ2-1; D remains ambiguous. Germline CDR1 LNHDA, CDR2 SQIVND (reference sequence). V was cut by 6 bases and J by 5 bases, with 14 bases left in between. This CDR3 region has 14 residues. CDR3 in amino acids: CASRIQTGDNEQFF. The DNA for the CDR3 is TGTGCCAGTAGGATCCAAACTGGGGACAATGAGCAGTTCTTC.

This clone was seen just once. V usage is TRBV5-6 and J usage is TRBJ2-2; D ambiguous. Looked up from germline, CDR1 is SGHDT and CDR2 is YYEEEE. CDR3 length: 16 amino acids. V lost 0 bases and J lost 0, with 9 bases in between. CDR3 in amino acids: CASSLGQAANTGELFF. The CDR3 region has the DNA TGTGCCAGCAGCTTGGGGCAGGCCGCGAACACCGGGGAGCTGTTTTTT.

The rearrangement joins TRBV4-2 to TRBJ1-2; no firm D call. This CDR3 is 16 amino acids long. Between the trimmed V and J ends, which lost 0 bases and 6 bases, there was a span of 17 bases. The germline V gene has CDR1 LGHNA and CDR2 YNFKEQ. CDR3 coding DNA: TGTGCCAGCAGCCAAGAAACGGTTCCGAGCGGGGATGGCTACACCTTC. It is translated as CASSQETVPSGDGYTF.

CDR3 residues: CASRAGQGAYGYTF. CDR3 DNA sequence: TGTGCCAGCAGGGCGGGACAGGGGGCCTATGGCTACACCTTC. The chain joins TRBV2 to TRBJ1-2; 12 nucleotides line up with TRBD1. The CDR3 contains 14 residues. From germline, CDR1 is SNHLY and CDR2 FYNNEI. V gave up 6 bases and J gave up 4 bases; unmatched junction bases: 3.

The CDR3 sequence: CASSLGLGPKVEKLFF. The CDR3 bases are TGCGCCAGCAGCTTAGGCCTCGGGCCAAAAGTTGAAAAACTGTTTTTT. V usage is TRBV5-1 and J usage is TRBJ1-4; D gene unclear. With 2 bases removed from V and 7 bases from J, the gap between germline ends came to 18 bases. Germline lookup yields CDR1 SGHRS and CDR2 YFSETQ. The CDR3 extends over 16 amino acids.